Given below is one T cell receptor (beta chain) in context. The record originates from a study of identical twins. TCRdb redid the calling of the 5' RACE reads with MiXCR, one entry per CDR3 protein. The sample has just over 500,000 distinct CDR3 sequences; roughly a fifth are singletons. Germline values: CDR1 MNHNS, CDR2 SASEGT. V lost 5 bases, J lost 0 bases, and 3 bases stayed unmatched. The CDR3 runs to 14 residues. The data were also submitted as part of a second study, on T cells expressing NK-cell markers. That work states: A handful of donors likewise had their CD3+CD56-NKG2C+ fraction led by these clonotypes.

This sequence joins TRBV6-1 and TRBJ1-2; 7 bases match TRBD1. Specimen: CD4+ T cells sorted from blood. The receptor was isolated from a woman under 30 in good health. The CDR3 region is CASSPTGPNYGYTF. CDR3 DNA: TGTGCCAGCAGTCCGACAGGGCCTAACTATGGCTACACCTTC.